This T cell receptor beta chain is from a study of cytomegalovirus exposure and HLA in healthy donors (dated by TCRdb to the late 2010s). Study-level background: According to a later analysis, the 100 to 150 validation repertoires were produced on the same platform as the roughly 600 repertoires of the first cohort. The study was designed to test whether signatures of past pathogen exposure could be identified by cataloging public T cell receptors. A separate validation cohort of approximately 130 different subjects was used in addition to the 666-subject first cohort. To predict cytomegalovirus infection status, the study combined high-throughput TCR immunosequencing, statistical association of individual TCRs with disease status, and machine learning. Here is what the overall study found, with its caveats: According to the authors, the approach could potentially be generalized to other disease states and immunological phenotypes. In the study, around 150 TCR beta chains were listed as associated with cytomegalovirus. All 120 or so repertoires were used to score co-occurrence in the validation cohort in a later analysis, because that analysis had no HLA typing for the cohort. In a later analysis, TCRs clustered in the first cohort were found to also tend to co-occur in the approximately 120 validation repertoires, with 94% of cluster scores above 0. Cytomegalovirus status was reported to be diagnosed by the classifier with high specificity and sensitivity in both the original and validation cohorts. Most TCR sequences were observed very rarely across donors, whereas some public TCRs were present in many individuals. A few of the identified cytomegalovirus-associated TCR beta chains were confirmed in vitro to be specific for cytomegalovirus antigens.

Germline trimming amounts to 3 bases on V and 2 bases on J, with 7 as the count of junction bases outside the gene matches. The CDR3 sequence holds 16 residues, the cysteine and phenylalanine included. CDR3 DNA only is kept here, 48 bases in frame from base 1. The CDR1 and CDR2 encoded by the germline V gene are SGHDT and YYEEEE. Library preparation used the immunoSEQ multiplex PCR assay. The authors' analysis ran thus. To diagnose cytomegalovirus status from the catalog of TCR beta chain sequences, a statistical classification framework was built. TCRdb stores this immuneACCESS table with in-frame sequences only. Part of the clones is absent; in the studies checked, under half of the shortfall reflects unresolved V genes, and no reason is known for the rest. The D gene and trimming were derived from the DNA, and the V and J assignments and clone size from that table. The sample table holds about 43,000 clones, of which 80% to 95% were seen once. The biggest ten clones account for 5.6% of the sample.

To note about this clone: This receptor's antigen is unknown. No base quality values were provided; no much bigger clone lies one nucleotide off.

Separate from the approximately 670-subject first cohort, the validation cohort of some 130 subjects was the group to which the donors belonged. The sequence was obtained from a man between 18 and 35 years old in good health and CMV-seronegative. The chain is encoded by TRBV5-6 joined to TRBJ2-3, and TRBD1 aligns with 9 junction nucleotides. Sequenced sample: PBMCs. The DNA sequence reads TGTGCCAGCAGCTACCCCGGGACAGGGTACACAGATACGCAGTATTTT. It specifies CASSYPGTGYTDTQYF.